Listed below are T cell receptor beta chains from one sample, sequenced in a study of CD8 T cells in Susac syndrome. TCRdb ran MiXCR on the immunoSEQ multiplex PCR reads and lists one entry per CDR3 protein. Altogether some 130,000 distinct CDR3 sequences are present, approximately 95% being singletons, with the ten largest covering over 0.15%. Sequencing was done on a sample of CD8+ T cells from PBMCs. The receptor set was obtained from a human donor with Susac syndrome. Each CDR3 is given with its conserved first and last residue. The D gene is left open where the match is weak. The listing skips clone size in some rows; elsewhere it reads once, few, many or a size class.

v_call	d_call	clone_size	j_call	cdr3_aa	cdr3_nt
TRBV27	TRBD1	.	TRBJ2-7	CASSSQTGSYEQYF	TGTGCCAGCAGTTCTCAGACAGGGTCCTACGAGCAGTACTTC
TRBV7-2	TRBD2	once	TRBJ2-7	CASRNTKNSGRGEQYF	TGTGCCAGCAGAAATACCAAAAATAGCGGGAGGGGTGAGCAGTACTTC
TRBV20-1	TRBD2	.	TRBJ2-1	CSASGSGGYNEQFF	TGCAGTGCCAGCGGGAGTGGGGGATACAATGAGCAGTTCTTC
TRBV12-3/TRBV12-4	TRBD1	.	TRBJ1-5	CASSRTGTGDDQPQHF	TGTGCCAGCAGCCGAACCGGGACAGGGGATGATCAGCCCCAGCATTTT
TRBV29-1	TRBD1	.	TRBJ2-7	CSVTGTAALYEQYF	TGCAGCGTTACTGGGACAGCAGCATTATACGAGCAGTACTTC
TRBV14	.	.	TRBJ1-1	CASSRYRGEIRKEAFF	TGTGCCAGCAGCCGTTACCGAGGGGAGATCCGCAAAGAAGCTTTCTTT
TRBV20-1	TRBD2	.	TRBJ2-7	CSARSRTSGYEQYF	TGCAGTGCTAGATCCAGGACTAGCGGCTACGAGCAGTACTTC
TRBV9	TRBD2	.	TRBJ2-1	CASSVGLAGGYEQFF	TGTGCCAGCAGCGTAGGGCTAGCGGGAGGATATGAGCAGTTCTTC
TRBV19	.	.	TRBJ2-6	CASSIDEGVANVLTF	TGTGCCAGTAGTATTGACGAGGGGGTAGCCAACGTCCTGACTTTC
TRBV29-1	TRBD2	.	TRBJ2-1	CSVDLSGSGGEQFF	TGCAGCGTAGACCTTAGCGGGAGTGGCGGTGAGCAGTTCTTC
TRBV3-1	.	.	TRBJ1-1	CASSQVGRGDNTEAFF	TGTGCCAGCAGCCAAGTAGGCAGGGGCGATAACACTGAAGCTTTCTTT
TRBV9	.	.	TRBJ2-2	CASSDRVTGELFF	TGTGCCAGCAGCGACAGGGTTACCGGGGAGCTGTTTTTT
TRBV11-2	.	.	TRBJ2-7	CASSFVEYEQYF	TGTGCCAGCAGCTTTGTAGAGTACGAGCAGTACTTC
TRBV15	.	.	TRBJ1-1	CATSSPSATVEAFF	TGTGCCACCAGCTCCCCGAGTGCGACAGTTGAAGCTTTCTTT
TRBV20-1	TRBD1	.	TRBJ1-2	CSATDREPHYYGYTF	TGCAGTGCTACGGACAGGGAGCCTCATTACTATGGCTACACCTTC
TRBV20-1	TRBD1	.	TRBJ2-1	CSARDPQGAFYNEQFF	TGCAGTGCTAGAGACCCCCAGGGGGCTTTCTACAATGAGCAGTTCTTC
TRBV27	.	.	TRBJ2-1	CASSWGFSYNEQFF	TGTGCCAGCAGTTGGGGCTTCTCCTACAATGAGCAGTTCTTC
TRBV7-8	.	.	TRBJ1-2	CASSSIKTLTRGYTF	TGTGCCAGCAGCTCTATAAAGACACTCACTAGGGGCTACACCTTC
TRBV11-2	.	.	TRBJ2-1	CASSALLGTFF	TGTGCCAGCAGCGCCCTGCTGGGGACGTTCTTC
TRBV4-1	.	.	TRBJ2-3	CASSAVADRTDTQYF	TGCGCCAGCTCTGCGGTGGCCGATCGTACAGATACGCAGTATTTT
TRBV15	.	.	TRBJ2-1	CATSFARQVDEQFF	TGTGCCACCAGCTTCGCAAGACAGGTAGATGAGCAGTTCTTC
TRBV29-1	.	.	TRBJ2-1	CSVGGVDEQFF	TGCAGCGTTGGTGGGGTGGATGAGCAGTTCTTC
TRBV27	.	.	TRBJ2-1	CASSTLGSGNEQFF	TGTGCCAGCAGTACTCTGGGGAGTGGGAATGAGCAGTTCTTC
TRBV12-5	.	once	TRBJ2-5	CASGLPGGPYQETQYF	TGTGCTAGTGGTTTGCCTGGAGGGCCCTACCAAGAGACCCAGTACTTC
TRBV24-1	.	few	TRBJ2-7	CATSDLGSPGEQYF	TGTGCCACCAGTGATTTGGGGAGTCCAGGGGAGCAGTACTTC
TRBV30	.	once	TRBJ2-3	CAWSVLGGTDTQYF	TGTGCCTGGAGTGTACTTGGCGGAACAGATACGCAGTATTTT
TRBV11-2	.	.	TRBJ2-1	CASSLARTDNEQFF	TGTGCCAGCAGCTTAGCAAGGACGGATAATGAGCAGTTCTTC
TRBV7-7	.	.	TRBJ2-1	CASSLDLRNSYNEQFF	TGTGCTAGCAGCTTAGATCTTCGGAACTCCTACAATGAGCAGTTCTTC
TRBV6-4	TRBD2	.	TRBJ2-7	CASSILAGGNYEQYF	TGTGCCAGCAGCATACTAGCGGGAGGGAACTACGAGCAGTACTTC
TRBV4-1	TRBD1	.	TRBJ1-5	CASRQLMTGGVDQPQHF	TGCGCCAGCAGACAGTTAATGACAGGGGGCGTTGATCAGCCCCAGCATTTT
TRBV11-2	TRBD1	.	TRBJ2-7	CASSQGQGSFYEQYF	TGTGCCAGCAGCCAGGGACAGGGCAGTTTCTACGAGCAGTACTTC
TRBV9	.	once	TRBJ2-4	CASSVDAGARSNIQYF	TGTGCCAGCAGCGTAGACGCCGGTGCGAGATCGAACATTCAGTACTTC
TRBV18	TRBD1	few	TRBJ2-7	CASSGTDSYEQYF	TGTGCCAGCTCCGGGACAGACTCCTACGAGCAGTACTTC
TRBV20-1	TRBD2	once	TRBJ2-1	CSASVLADTYNEQFF	TGCAGTGCTAGTGTACTAGCGGACACCTACAATGAGCAGTTCTTC
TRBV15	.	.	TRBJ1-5	CATSREGPFSYQPQHF	TGTGCCACCAGCAGAGAGGGGCCTTTCAGCTATCAGCCCCAGCATTTT
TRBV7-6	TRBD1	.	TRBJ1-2	CASSLGPYRGDYGYTF	TGTGCCAGCAGCTTAGGGCCCTACAGGGGAGACTATGGCTACACCTTC
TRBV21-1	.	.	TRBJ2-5	CASSLWTSGQETQYF	TGTGCCAGCAGCTTATGGACTAGCGGGCAAGAGACCCAGTACTTC
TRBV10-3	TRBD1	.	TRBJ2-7	CATGGQANYEQYF	TGTGCCACAGGGGGACAGGCCAACTACGAGCAGTACTTC
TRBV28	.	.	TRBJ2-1	CASSKLYNEQFF	TGTGCCAGCAGCAAATTATACAATGAGCAGTTCTTC
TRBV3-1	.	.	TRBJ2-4	CASSDGESLAKNIQYF	TGTGCCAGCAGTGACGGGGAGTCTCTGGCCAAAAACATTCAGTACTTC
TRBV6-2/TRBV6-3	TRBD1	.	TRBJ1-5	CASSYHVGTGDNQPQHF	TGTGCCAGCAGTTACCATGTCGGGACAGGGGACAATCAGCCCCAGCATTTT
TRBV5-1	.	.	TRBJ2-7	CASSLAGPLAYEQYF	TGCGCCAGCAGCTTGGCCGGGCCCTTAGCCTACGAGCAGTACTTC
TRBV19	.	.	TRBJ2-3	CASSMSSLAYTDTQYF	TGTGCCAGTAGTATGTCTTCGCTAGCATACACAGATACGCAGTATTTT
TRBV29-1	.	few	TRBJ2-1	CSVEGDQF	TGCAGCGTTGAAGGGGATCAATTC
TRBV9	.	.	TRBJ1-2	CASSVERADYGYTF	TGTGCCAGCAGCGTAGAGAGGGCAGACTATGGCTACACCTTC
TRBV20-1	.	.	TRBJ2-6	CSARGGRMANVLTF	TGCAGTGCTAGGGGGGGGCGAATGGCCAACGTCCTGACTTTC
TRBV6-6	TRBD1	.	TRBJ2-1	CASSSKGQGFFDEQFF	TGTGCCAGCAGTTCCAAGGGACAGGGGTTTTTCGATGAGCAGTTCTTC
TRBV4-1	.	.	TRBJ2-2	CASSQGPGTGELFF	TGCGCCAGCAGCCAAGGCCCAGGCACCGGGGAGCTGTTTTTT
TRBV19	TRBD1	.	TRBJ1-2	CASSPPDRGFGYTF	TGTGCCAGTAGTCCCCCGGACAGGGGGTTCGGCTACACCTTC
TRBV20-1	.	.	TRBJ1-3	CSALTGSSGNTIYF	TGCAGTGCTCTAACAGGGAGCTCTGGAAACACCATATATTTT
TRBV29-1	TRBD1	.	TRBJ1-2	CSDGIEHRGLGGYTF	TGCAGCGACGGAATAGAACACAGGGGGTTAGGAGGCTACACCTTC